These 30 T cell receptor beta chains share one sample of origin, sequenced in a study of cytomegalovirus exposure and HLA in healthy donors. A multiplex PCR was run with 60 Vbeta primers and 13 Jbeta primers. Sequencing used immunoSEQ multiplex PCR; TCRdb keeps in-frame clones, though not all of them. The sample contains 150,000 to 180,000 clones, roughly 79% of which appear only once. The sample comprised PBMCs. The receptors were sampled from a man younger than 35 in good health and CMV-seronegative.

The V and J genes are TRBV5-4 and TRBJ2-3, with unresolved D. With 6 bases removed from V and 1 base from J, the gap between germline ends came to 12 bases. Germline V lookup: CDR1 SGHNT, CDR2 YYREEE (reference sequence). The CDR3 sequence is 14 residues long. The CDR3 reads CASKLDSGTDTQYF. As DNA, the CDR3 is TGTGCCAGCAAGCTTGACTCTGGCACAGATACGCAGTATTTT.

V gene TRBV5-4 combines with J gene TRBJ1-2; a weak D match, TRBD1 (5 bases). The CDR3 is made up of 14 amino acids. Trimming took 0 bases from V and 8 from J, leaving 14 bases between them. Germline CDR1 and CDR2: SGHNT and YYREEE (reference sequence). The CDR3 DNA is TGTGCCAGCAGCTTGGGGGGAGCCGGGGGGGGCTACACCTTC. It is translated as CASSLGGAGGGYTF.

This clone turned up a few times. The J gene is TRBJ1-1, the V gene TRBV7-2; 7 bases fit TRBD1. The trim removed 0 bases at V and 3 bases at J, leaving 1 base unmatched. Germline CDR1 is SGHTA and CDR2 is FQGNSA. This CDR3 spans 14 amino acids. CDR3 sequence: CASSLATGHTEAFF. The DNA for the CDR3 is TGTGCCAGCAGCTTAGCGACAGGGCACACTGAAGCTTTCTTT.

The V call is TRBV7-2, the J call TRBJ1-2, with no clear D. The V end lost 1 base, the J end lost 2 bases, and 8 bases lay between the germline ends. CDR1 and CDR2 from the germline V gene are SGHTA and FQGNSA. This CDR3 has 14 residues. The CDR3 coding sequence is TGTGCCAGCAGCTTAGACAAAAAAAACTATGGCTACACCTTC. It translates to CASSLDKKNYGYTF.

This clone has more than one count but fewer than ten. V usage is TRBV6-1 and J usage is TRBJ1-3; possibly TRBD1 for D (6 bases). The germline V gene has CDR1 MNHNS and CDR2 SASEGT. V was shortened by 4 bases and J by 2 bases, with 9 bases between the two germline ends. The CDR3 runs to 14 residues. The CDR3 is CASSGTVTGNTIYF. DNA of the CDR3: TGTGCCAGCAGTGGGACAGTGACTGGAAACACCATATATTTT.

V and J are TRBV5-4 and TRBJ1-2, with 8 bases identical to TRBD1. The CDR3 is 15 residues long. Germline V gives CDR1 SGHNT, CDR2 YYREEE (reference sequence). Losses at the gene ends were 2 bases for V and 0 bases for J; bases not matched to a gene: 3. The CDR3 DNA reads TGTGCCAGCAGCTTAGAGGGACAGGCTAACTATGGCTACACCTTC. Translated, it gives CASSLEGQANYGYTF.

The chain joins TRBV2 to TRBJ1-5; D is possibly TRBD1 (6 bases). The length of the CDR3 is 14 residues. V gave up 6 bases and J gave up 4 bases, with 13 bases separating them. Germline V gives CDR1 SNHLY, CDR2 FYNNEI. The CDR3 DNA follows: TGTGCCAGCAGGGGATCTCAGGGGAATCAGCCCCAGCATTTT. Translation gives CASRGSQGNQPQHF.

The chain carries TRBV2 and TRBJ2-2; D gene unclear. The CDR3 spans 16 residues. The ends were cut back, 8 bases at V and 3 bases at J, with 19 bases in the middle. Germline CDR1 reads SNHLY; CDR2 reads FYNNEI. The CDR3 loop is CASRGSARVDTGELFF. In DNA form, the CDR3 reads TGTGCCAGCCGAGGAAGTGCCCGGGTGGACACCGGGGAGCTGTTTTTT.

The chain is built from TRBV18 and TRBJ1-4; D gene uncertain. The CDR3 totals 16 residues. Per the germline V gene, CDR1 is KGHSH and CDR2 is LQKENI. V gave up 4 bases and J gave up 8 bases, with 20 bases separating them. The CDR3 here is CASSLQRTSFQEKLFF. The CDR3 bases are TGTGCCAGCTCACTCCAGCGGACCTCATTTCAAGAAAAACTGTTTTTT. Together with reference TRBV18 and TRBJ1-4, the CDR3 gives the full variable domain: NAGVMQNPRHLVRRRGQEARLRCSPMKGHSHVYWYRQLPEEGLKFMVYLQKENIIDESGMPKERFSAEFPKEGPSILRIQQVVRGDSAAYFCASSLQRTSFQEKLFFGSGTQLSVL.

The chain carries TRBV5-5 and TRBJ2-5, with TRBD1 matching 9 bases. This CDR3 comprises 16 residues. Losses at the gene ends were 2 bases for V and 4 bases for J; bases not matched to a gene: 9. Germline CDR1 is SGHKS and CDR2 is YYEKEE (reference sequence). The DNA for the CDR3 is TGTGCCAGCAGCTTAACCCTGGGACAGGGAGTAGAGACCCAGTACTTC. This translates into CASSLTLGQGVETQYF.

The gene calls are TRBV7-6 and TRBJ1-6, with D uncertain. The V and J ends lost 5 bases and 7 bases respectively, with 12 bases between them. This CDR3 has 14 amino acids. The germline V gene has CDR1 SGHVS and CDR2 FNYEAQ. CDR3 protein: CASSTEIPNSPLHF. CDR3 nucleotide sequence: TGTGCCAGCAGCACGGAGATCCCGAATTCACCCCTCCACTTT.

This clone showed up just a few times. The V call is TRBV19, the J call TRBJ1-3, with a possible D match to TRBD1 (6 bases). CDR1 LNHDA and CDR2 SQIVND come from the germline V gene (reference sequence). This CDR3 spans 16 amino acids. Deletions cut 2 bases from V and 0 bases from J, with 11 bases between. CDR3 loop: CASSISQGPSGNTIYF. The CDR3 region has the DNA TGTGCCAGTAGTATATCTCAGGGGCCCTCTGGAAACACCATATATTTT.

The J gene is TRBJ2-5, the V gene TRBV5-4, with 8 bases fitting TRBD1. Germline values: CDR1 SGHNT, CDR2 YYREEE (reference sequence). The V gene end was trimmed by 5 bases and the J gene end by 4 bases; junction bases not matched to a gene: 4. The CDR3 extends over 13 amino acids. The chain's CDR3 is CASRRDRRETQYF. The CDR3 nucleotides read TGTGCCAGCAGAAGGGACAGGCGAGAGACCCAGTACTTC.

This rearrangement joins TRBV27 to TRBJ1-4, with D unclear. The CDR3 is 17 residues long. Germline V gene sequence: CDR1 MNHEY, CDR2 SMNVEV (reference sequence). Trimming removed 6 bases at V and 0 bases at J, with 17 bases between. The CDR3 DNA follows: TGTGCCAGCAGCCGAAATACAGAAACTGCAACTAATGAAAAACTGTTTTTT. Amino acid sequence: CASSRNTETATNEKLFF.

The chain is built from TRBV11-2 and TRBJ2-1, with 8 bases fitting TRBD2. V was pared by 3 bases and J by 1 base, with 11 bases of the junction left unmatched. This CDR3 is 18 amino acids long. CDR1 is SGHAT and CDR2 is FQNNGV in the germline V gene. The CDR3 nucleotides read TGTGCCAGCAGCTTCATCGCCCGAGCGGGGGCTTCCTACAATGAGCAGTTCTTC. Translation: CASSFIARAGASYNEQFF.

The rearrangement links TRBV7-9 to TRBJ1-5; D uncertain. In germline, CDR1 is SEHNR, CDR2 FQNEAQ (reference sequence). The germline V and J ends were trimmed by 1 base and 7 bases, with 5 bases remaining between them. This CDR3 comprises 12 residues. CDR3 sequence reads: CASSLGTQPQHF. CDR3 coding DNA: TGTGCCAGCAGCTTAGGAACACAGCCCCAGCATTTT.

The genes are TRBV28 and TRBJ2-2; the D gene is possibly TRBD2 (6 bases). Looked up from germline, CDR1 is MDHEN and CDR2 is SYDVKM. V was trimmed by 11 bases and J by 0 bases, leaving 10 bases between them. The CDR3 sequence is 13 residues long. As DNA, the CDR3 is TGTGCCGGAGGGGCTGCGAACACCGGGGAGCTGTTTTTT. As protein: CAGGAANTGELFF.

This clone has a single count. J is TRBJ1-1 and V is TRBV5-1; D not resolved. The V end was cut by 6 bases, the J end by 1 base, with 10 bases between. Per the germline V gene, CDR1 is SGHRS and CDR2 is YFSETQ. The CDR3 length is 13 residues. The CDR3 nucleotides are TGCGCCAGCACCTCCGAGGCGAACACTGAAGCTTTCTTT. It is translated as CASTSEANTEAFF.

This rearrangement joins TRBV6-5 to TRBJ1-1; tentative D call: TRBD1 (6 bases). The V and J ends lost 2 bases and 3 bases respectively, with 13 bases between them. Germline CDR1 reads MNHEY; CDR2 reads SVGAGI. The CDR3 runs 15 residues. The CDR3 sequence: CASSYAGGPDTEAFF. DNA of the CDR3: TGTGCCAGCAGTTACGCCGGGGGGCCGGACACTGAAGCTTTCTTT.

V and J are TRBV11-2 and TRBJ2-7, with TRBD1 identical over 7 bases. The CDR3 loop spans 14 amino acids. Germline-derived CDR1 and CDR2 are SGHAT and FQNNGV. After removal of 5 bases from V and 0 bases from J, the junction contained 4 bases not matched to a gene. The CDR3: CASSHWDSSYEQYF. The DNA of the CDR3 is TGTGCCAGCAGCCATTGGGACAGCTCCTACGAGCAGTACTTC. Using reference TRBV11-2 and TRBJ2-7 for the parts outside the CDR3, the full variable domain is EAGVAQSPRYKIIEKRQSVAFWCNPISGHATLYWYQQILGQGPKLLIQFQNNGVVDDSQLPKDRFSAERLKGVDSTLKIQPAKLEDSAVYLCASSHWDSSYEQYFGPGTRLTVT.

This clone came up a few times. This sequence joins TRBV14 and TRBJ1-1; TRBD1 agrees at 10 bases. Germline V gives CDR1 SGHDN, CDR2 FVKESK. The V gene end was trimmed by 4 bases and the J gene end by 4 bases; junction bases not matched to a gene: 3. The CDR3 sequence is 14 residues long. The CDR3 reads CASSPRDRGTEAFF. The CDR3 bases are TGTGCCAGCAGCCCCCGGGACAGGGGCACTGAAGCTTTCTTT.

The chain is built from TRBV9 and TRBJ2-1; TRBD2 agrees at 7 bases. V dropped 0 bases and J dropped 4; count of bases not matched to a gene: 10. The germline V gene encodes CDR1 SGDLS and CDR2 YYNGEE. The CDR3 has 17 amino acids. The CDR3 bases are TGTGCCAGCAGCGTAGGTTTTGGCGGGAGCCCTTACAATGAGCAGTTCTTC. Its protein product is CASSVGFGGSPYNEQFF.

J is TRBJ2-1 and V is TRBV2; a possible D gene is TRBD2 (6 bases). The CDR3 has 11 residues. Per germline, CDR1 SNHLY and CDR2 FYNNEI. The germline V and J ends were trimmed by 5 bases and 12 bases, with 11 bases remaining between them. This CDR3 is CASSLLGGQFF. CDR3 DNA sequence: TGTGCCAGCAGTCTCCTGGGAGGGCAGTTCTTC.

The chain has TRBV15 and TRBJ2-5; 7 nucleotides agree with TRBD1. V shed 1 base and J 5 bases; nucleotides not matched to a gene: 4. Germline CDR1 reads LNHNV; CDR2 reads YYDKDF (reference sequence). This CDR3 comprises 14 residues. The CDR3 region has the DNA TGTGCCACCAGCAGAGTACAGGGGAAGGAGACCCAGTACTTC. Encoded protein: CATSRVQGKETQYF. The whole variable domain, filled in from reference TRBV15 and TRBJ2-5, reads DAMVIQNPRYQVTQFGKPVTLSCSQTLNHNVMYWYQQKSSQAPKLLFHYYDKDFNNEADTPDNFQSRRPNTSFCFLDIRSPGLGDTAMYLCATSRVQGKETQYFGPGTRLLVL.

The V and J genes are TRBV11-2 and TRBJ2-1, with 10 bases lining up with TRBD2. CDR1 and CDR2 (germline): SGHAT, FQNNGV. The CDR3 runs to 15 residues. V gave up 5 bases and J gave up 5 bases; unmatched junction bases: 6. The CDR3 DNA reads as TGTGCCAGCAGCGCATATAGCGGGGGGAACAATGAGCAGTTCTTC. As protein: CASSAYSGGNNEQFF.

This chain connects TRBV2 to TRBJ1-4; no clear D. Deletions cut 0 bases from V and 3 bases from J, with 11 bases between. This CDR3 region has 16 residues. Looked up from germline, CDR1 is SNHLY and CDR2 is FYNNEI. This CDR3 is CASSEALGSPNEKLFF. CDR3 nucleotides: TGTGCCAGCAGTGAAGCGCTGGGCAGTCCTAATGAAAAACTGTTTTTT.

Concerning this clone itself: This specimen includes other DNA sequences encoding the same CDR3. The chain couples TRBV27 to TRBJ2-3; a possible D gene is TRBD1 (5 bases). The V end lost 3 bases, the J end lost 5 bases, and 6 bases lay between the germline ends. CDR1 is MNHEY, CDR2 SMNVEV, per germline (reference sequence). The CDR3 runs 12 residues. CDR3 in amino acids: CASSFTGDTQYF. CDR3 DNA sequence: TGTGCCAGCAGTTTCACAGGAGATACGCAGTATTTT.

This chain uses TRBV19 with TRBJ2-3; 8 nucleotides line up with TRBD1. CDR1 and CDR2 from the germline V gene are LNHDA and SQIVND (reference sequence). The CDR3 length is 15 residues. With V trimmed by 5 bases and J by 0 bases, 4 bases remained unmatched. CDR3 coding DNA: TGTGCCAGTAGTTTGGACAGGGCCAGCACAGATACGCAGTATTTT. Residues: CASSLDRASTDTQYF.

V gene TRBV5-1 combines with J gene TRBJ2-5; the D is unclear. CDR3 length: 13 amino acids. The germline V gene has CDR1 SGHRS and CDR2 YFSETQ. Trimming took 5 bases from V and 5 from J, leaving 13 bases between them. This CDR3 is CASRSTRLETQYF. The CDR3, as DNA: TGCGCCAGCAGGTCGACCAGGCTGGAGACCCAGTACTTC.

The chain couples TRBV18 to TRBJ2-3; weak D call: TRBD1 (8 bases). Germline CDR1 KGHSH, CDR2 LQKENI. CDR3 length: 16 amino acids. V dropped 3 bases and J dropped 4 bases, with 17 bases sitting between them. CDR3 nucleotide sequence: TGTGCCAGCTCACCCGCACAGGGGGGGAGTGCAGATACGCAGTATTTT. Its translation is CASSPAQGGSADTQYF. The full variable domain, completed using reference TRBV18 and TRBJ2-3, is NAGVMQNPRHLVRRRGQEARLRCSPMKGHSHVYWYRQLPEEGLKFMVYLQKENIIDESGMPKERFSAEFPKEGPSILRIQQVVRGDSAAYFCASSPAQGGSADTQYFGPGTRLTVL.